A single sample gave rise to the 23 T cell receptor beta chains below, sequenced in a study of blood T cell repertoires in COVID-19. Only in-frame clones appear in the TCRdb table, and some are missing; sequencing was by immunoSEQ multiplex PCR. The sample lists 250,000 to 350,000 clones; 87% were seen once. What was sequenced was peripheral blood. These receptor sequences come from a woman in her forties or fifties who had recovered from COVID-19.

V and J are TRBV7-2 and TRBJ1-4; a possible D gene is TRBD1 (5 bases). V gave up 3 bases and J gave up 0 bases, with 11 bases separating them. Germline V gives CDR1 SGHTA, CDR2 FQGNSA. The CDR3 is made up of 16 amino acids. CDR3 DNA: TGTGCCAGCAGCTTGGGCGGAGGGGCAACTAATGAAAAACTGTTTTTT. Translating it yields CASSLGGGATNEKLFF.

The chain carries TRBV4-1 and TRBJ1-1; no clear D gene. Germline CDR1 reads MGHRA; CDR2 reads YSYEKL. The length of the CDR3 is 15 residues. Trimming cost V 2 bases and J 11 bases, with 21 bases left between them. CDR3 protein: CASSQKRTDFIRAFF. For the CDR3, the DNA is TGCGCCAGCAGCCAAAAGAGGACGGACTTTATAAGGGCTTTCTTT.

The table lists this clone with a count of one. J is TRBJ2-1 and V is TRBV7-9; 8 nucleotides line up with TRBD2. The germline V gene encodes CDR1 SEHNR and CDR2 FQNEAQ (reference sequence). Trimming at V came to 5 bases and at J to 9 bases, leaving 3 bases not matched to a gene. This CDR3 is 12 amino acids long. The CDR3 region is CASSRAGVEQFF. The CDR3 region has the DNA TGTGCCAGCAGCCGAGCGGGAGTTGAGCAGTTCTTC.

This clone was recorded only once. The chain joins TRBV4-1 to TRBJ2-3; 7 bases map to TRBD2. The CDR3 extends over 16 amino acids. J gave up 4 bases and V 0 bases, and 7 bases lay outside the gene matches. The germline V gene has CDR1 MGHRA and CDR2 YSYEKL. CDR3 DNA sequence: TGCGCCAGCAGCCAAGAAGAGCGGGGAAACCCAGATACGCAGTATTTT. Translation gives CASSQEERGNPDTQYF.

The chain has TRBV11-2 and TRBJ2-1, with 8 bases matching TRBD2. Trimming removed 4 bases from V and 6 bases from J; junction bases left unmatched: 2. The CDR3 is 13 residues long. CDR1 is SGHAT, CDR2 FQNNGV, per germline. The CDR3 nucleotides are TGTGCCAGCAGCTCGGGGGGGGTCAATGAGCAGTTCTTC. Protein sequence: CASSSGGVNEQFF.

The chain links TRBV13 to TRBJ2-1, with D uncertain. The CDR3 is 14 amino acids. V lost 4 bases to trimming and J lost 4 bases, with 11 bases between them. Germline assignment: CDR1 PRHDT and CDR2 FYEKMQ (reference sequence). CDR3 sequence: CASSSLTAYNEQFF. The CDR3 DNA reads as TGTGCCAGCAGCTCCTTGACTGCGTACAATGAGCAGTTCTTC.

The chain combines TRBV4-1 with TRBJ2-7, with 12 positions matching TRBD2. The germline V gene encodes CDR1 MGHRA and CDR2 YSYEKL. With 0 bases clipped from V and 0 bases from J, the junction kept 9 bases outside the gene matches. The CDR3 totals 19 residues. CDR3 nucleotide sequence: TGCGCCAGCAGCCAAGATTACGGACTAGCGGGACCACTCTCCTACGAGCAGTACTTC. It encodes CASSQDYGLAGPLSYEQYF.

This clone was seen a few times. The chain combines TRBV6-5 with TRBJ1-1; a weak D match, TRBD1 (6 bases). V was shortened by 8 bases and J by 10 bases, with 23 bases between the two germline ends. Germline CDR1 is MNHEY and CDR2 is SVGAGI. This CDR3 has 14 amino acids. The CDR3 loop is CASWSNRVPSGAFF. CDR3 nucleotides: TGTGCCAGCTGGTCTAACAGGGTACCGTCGGGAGCTTTCTTT.

The chain has TRBV5-1 and TRBJ2-4; TRBD2 is a possible D gene (5 bases). The V end was cut by 1 base, the J end by 12 bases, with 14 bases between. The CDR3 sequence is 13 residues long. Germline V gene lookup returns CDR1 SGHRS and CDR2 YFSETQ. CDR3 in amino acids: CASSLNGSPDQYF. The CDR3 DNA reads TGCGCCAGCAGCTTGAATGGGAGCCCGGATCAGTACTTC.

This clone was counted a few times. The chain links TRBV5-1 to TRBJ1-6; possibly TRBD1 for D (5 bases). The germline V gene has CDR1 SGHRS and CDR2 YFSETQ. V lost 4 bases and J 8 bases, leaving 10 bases between the germline ends. The CDR3 runs to 13 residues. The CDR3 DNA reads as TGCGCCAGCAGCAAGACAGAAGATTCACCCCTCCACTTT. This encodes CASSKTEDSPLHF.

This clone appeared a single time. This chain links TRBV6-6 with TRBJ2-5; possible D gene TRBD2, 5 bases. Germline assignment: CDR1 MNHNY and CDR2 SVGAGI (reference sequence). V lost 5 bases to trimming and J lost 2 bases, with 9 bases between them. The CDR3 has 13 amino acids. In DNA, the CDR3 is TGTGCCAGCAGTCTCCGGGGACAAGAGACCCAGTACTTC. It is translated as CASSLRGQETQYF.

This chain links TRBV24-1 with TRBJ2-2; the D gene is possibly TRBD2 (5 bases). The CDR3 extends over 15 amino acids. Per germline, CDR1 KGHDR and CDR2 SFDVKD. V was clipped by 2 bases and J by 4 bases, with 10 bases between them. CDR3 in amino acids: CATSDWTSRTGELFF. CDR3 DNA sequence: TGTGCCACCAGTGATTGGACTTCACGCACCGGGGAGCTGTTTTTT.

This chain joins TRBV5-1 and TRBJ2-7; D may be TRBD1 (7 bases). The CDR3 consists of 12 residues. With 4 bases removed from V and 9 bases from J, the gap between germline ends came to 14 bases. Germline V gives CDR1 SGHRS, CDR2 YFSETQ. CDR3 in DNA: TGCGCCAGCAGCCCATACAGGGGAGGGCAGTACTTC. Amino acids: CASSPYRGGQYF. The full variable domain, completed using reference TRBV5-1 and TRBJ2-7, is KAGVTQTPRYLIKTRGQQVTLSCSPISGHRSVSWYQQTPGQGLQFLFEYFSETQRNKGNFPGRFSGRQFSNSRSEMNVSTLELGDSALYLCASSPYRGGQYFGPGTRLTVT.

V usage is TRBV6-5 and J usage is TRBJ1-5; D is possibly TRBD1 (5 bases). V dropped 0 bases and J dropped 0 bases, with 9 bases sitting between them. Per germline, CDR1 MNHEY and CDR2 SVGAGI. The CDR3 covers 16 residues. The CDR3 protein is CASSYSGPYSNQPQHF. The CDR3 DNA sequence: TGTGCCAGCAGTTACTCGGGGCCCTATAGCAATCAGCCCCAGCATTTT.

The J gene is TRBJ2-7, the V gene TRBV3-1 (or the pseudogene TRBV3-2); D remains unclear. Per germline, CDR1 LGHDT and CDR2 YNNKEL (reference sequence). This CDR3 contains 14 residues. Trimming left V 1 base short and J 2 bases short, with 9 bases between. This CDR3 reads CASSQGHQAYEQYF. The CDR3 nucleotides read TGTGCCAGCAGCCAAGGACACCAGGCCTACGAGCAGTACTTC.

A single count supports this clone. The genes are TRBV5-8 and TRBJ1-3; D ambiguous. This CDR3 has 14 amino acids. The V end lost 0 bases, the J end lost 0 bases, and 4 bases lay between the germline ends. Germline V gene data show CDR1 as SGHTS and CDR2 as YDEGEE. CDR3 sequence reads: CASSLGLSGNTIYF. For the CDR3, the DNA is TGTGCCAGCAGCTTGGGGCTCTCTGGAAACACCATATATTTT. Full variable domain (rest looked up from reference TRBV5-8 and TRBJ1-3): EAGVTQSPTHLIKTRGQQATLRCSPISGHTSVYWYQQALGLGLQFLLWYDEGEERNRGNFPPRFSGRQFPNYSSELNVNALELEDSALYLCASSLGLSGNTIYFGEGSWLTVV.

The genes are TRBV27 and TRBJ2-1; 10 nucleotides align to TRBD1. The V and J ends lost 5 bases and 8 bases, in that order; junction bases with no gene match: 9. The CDR3 runs to 15 residues. Per germline, CDR1 MNHEY and CDR2 SMNVEV (reference sequence). CDR3 nucleotides: TGTGCCAGCAGTCAGGGACAGGGGATGTTCTATGAGCAGTTCTTC. This codes for CASSQGQGMFYEQFF.

The CDR3 DNA sequence: TGTGCCAGCAGCCCGGGACTGCCTCCCCTCTACGAGCAGTACTTC. Translation gives CASSPGLPPLYEQYF. V usage is TRBV14 and J usage is TRBJ2-7; a weak D match, TRBD2 (6 bases). Trimming shortened V by 4 bases and J by 3 bases, and 16 bases separated the two germline ends. Germline CDR1 reads SGHDN; CDR2 reads FVKESK. The CDR3 totals 15 residues.

The chain recombines TRBV15 with TRBJ1-2, with a weak D call TRBD1 (6 bases). The CDR3 sequence is 16 residues long. V was cut by 0 bases and J by 4 bases, with 15 bases left in between. The germline V gene encodes CDR1 LNHNV and CDR2 YYDKDF (reference sequence). CDR3 coding DNA: TGTGCCACCAGCAGAGATTTCCGAGGGGGACCCTATGGCTACACCTTC. This sequence encodes CATSRDFRGGPYGYTF.

V and J are TRBV13 and TRBJ2-6; 9 bases match TRBD2. Germline values: CDR1 PRHDT, CDR2 FYEKMQ (reference sequence). CDR3 length: 18 residues. The ends lost 2 bases at V and 2 bases at J; junction bases unmatched: 7. The CDR3 is CASSLLAGRWAGANVLTF. The CDR3 DNA follows: TGTGCCAGCAGCTTACTAGCGGGAAGATGGGCTGGGGCCAACGTCCTGACTTTC.

The chain is built from TRBV5-4 and TRBJ1-2; 8 positions agree with TRBD1. This CDR3 has 15 amino acids. Trimming cost V 4 bases and J 1 base; bases outside gene matches: 6. Germline V gene data show CDR1 as SGHNT and CDR2 as YYREEE (reference sequence). CDR3 DNA sequence: TGTGCCAGCAGCCCTGAACAGGGGGTTAACTATGGCTACACCTTC. It specifies CASSPEQGVNYGYTF. The full variable domain, rest sourced from reference TRBV5-4 and TRBJ1-2, is ETGVTQSPTHLIKTRGQQVTLRCSSQSGHNTVSWYQQALGQGPQFIFQYYREEENGRGNFPPRFSGLQFPNYSSELNVNALELDDSALYLCASSPEQGVNYGYTFGSGTRLTVV.

The CDR3 nucleotides read TGTGCCAGCAGCCAAGATAAGGGCGGGGAACTGTTTTTT. This codes for CASSQDKGGELFF. The V and J genes are TRBV3-1 (or the pseudogene TRBV3-2) and TRBJ1-4; D is ambiguous. The length of the CDR3 is 13 residues. With 0 bases removed from V and 12 bases from J, the gap between germline ends came to 11 bases. CDR1 is LGHDT and CDR2 is YNNKEL in the germline V gene (reference sequence).

The chain is built from TRBV19 and TRBJ2-1; a weak D match, TRBD1 (5 bases). This CDR3 is 14 amino acids long. Germline V lookup: CDR1 LNHDA, CDR2 SQIVND (reference sequence). Deletions cut 5 bases from V and 4 bases from J, with 12 bases between. This CDR3 is CASSSQGGYNEQFF. As DNA, the CDR3 is TGTGCCAGTAGTTCTCAGGGTGGTTACAATGAGCAGTTCTTC.